This TCR beta chain originates from a study of immune evolution from preneoplasia to lung adenocarcinoma. Findings of the study overall: Top clone frequencies peaked in normal lung, apparently declining through invasive adenocarcinoma. Later-stage lesions appeared to have more T cells, more diversity, less clonality.

The table came from immunoSEQ multiplex PCR; TCRdb's copy has only in-frame clones and leaves some out. The data contain 35,000 to 40,000 clones, around 74% of them singletons. A note on this clone: Its antigen is not known.

Germline CDR1 reads GTSNPN; CDR2 reads SVGIG (reference sequence). The CDR3 is 16 amino acids. V was trimmed by 0 bases and J by 1 base, leaving 15 bases between them. This TCR was sampled from a person aged 55 to 70 with lung adenocarcinoma. The gene calls are TRBV30 and TRBJ2-5, with D hard to call. The material sequenced was FFPE invasive lung adenocarcinoma tissue. The CDR3 coding sequence is TGTGCCTGGAGTGTATCTGGTTGGCGGCTCCAAGAGACCCAGTACTTC. Protein sequence: CAWSVSGWRLQETQYF.